The T cell receptor (beta chain) described here comes from a study of early stage breast cancer tumors. About the study: Most invasive tumors, about 80% of the 16, were ER+/PR+/HER2-. Study results and limitations: Functional markers like CD4, CD8 and FOXP3 were missed in bulk sequencing. Compared with adjacent normal breast tissue, tumors showed 2 to 2.5-fold greater T cell density and higher clonality.

Trimming removed 3 bases from V and 8 bases from J, with 16 bases in between. The CDR3 contains 15 residues. Per the germline V gene, CDR1 is LGHNA and CDR2 is YSLEER. Each sample had two DNA replicates, roughly 0.5 ug blood or 1.5 ug tissue. The protocol was immunoSEQ multiplex PCR, while the TCRdb copy is restricted to in-frame clones and leaves out a portion. The sample lists about 50,000 clones, about three quarters seen once, with 3% to 3.5% in the top ten. Concerning this clone itself: Its specificity is unknown.

The origin of this receptor is a person in their thirties with breast cancer. The J gene is TRBJ1-4, the V gene TRBV4-3; the D gene is possibly TRBD1 (6 bases). Sequencing was done on a sample of blood. The CDR3 is CASSQGTGREEKLFF. As DNA, the CDR3 is TGCGCCAGCAGCCAGGGAACAGGGAGGGAGGAAAAACTGTTTTTT.